These 9 T cell receptor beta chains came from one sample sequenced in a study of a mutant IDH1 vaccine in newly diagnosed glioma. Antigen specificity for these receptors is unknown. Sample time point: week 35, safety follow-up. Vaccination used 300 ug of mutant IDH1 20-mer peptide per dose, with topical imiquimod. Here immunoSEQ multiplex PCR was the method, and the copy in TCRdb shows in-frame clones only, minus some. The sample contains 40,000 to 60,000 clones, more than 65% of which appear only once. Sequenced here: PBMCs, sampled from a glioma patient whose treatment included an IDH1 peptide vaccine. The receptors come from a man aged 35 to 55 with glioma.

This rearrangement joins TRBV23-1 to TRBJ1-6; D uncertain. TRBV23-1 is an ORF for which the function is uncertain. Trimming stripped 0 bases from V and 5 bases from J, with 17 bases between. This CDR3 region has 18 residues. In DNA, the CDR3 is TGCGCCAGCAGTCAATCGTCACAGCTAATTGAGAATAATTCACCCCTCCACTTT. This encodes CASSQSSQLIENNSPLHF.

The rearrangement links TRBV25-1 to TRBJ1-2; 9 nucleotides line up with TRBD1. This CDR3 is built from 13 residues. The trim removed 8 bases at V and 8 bases at J, leaving 9 bases unmatched. The germline gives CDR1 MGHDK, CDR2 SYGVNS. CDR3 nucleotides: TGTGCCAGCCGGGGACAGGGTATACGGGGCTACACCTTC. This sequence encodes CASRGQGIRGYTF.

The chain combines TRBV19 with TRBJ1-2; D ambiguous. V was pared by 9 bases and J by 5 bases, with 10 bases between. Germline V gives CDR1 LNHDA, CDR2 SQIVND (reference sequence). The CDR3 contains 11 residues. The DNA for the CDR3 is TGTGCCAGCGACCGAGGTTATGGCTACACCTTC. Residues: CASDRGYGYTF.

The chain links TRBV6-5 to TRBJ1-2; no clear D gene. The V gene lost 2 bases and the J gene lost 7 bases, with 11 bases spanning the gap. Germline-derived CDR1 and CDR2 are MNHEY and SVGAGI. This CDR3 region has 13 residues. The CDR3 bases are TGTGCCAGCAGTTACAGCGTCAGCTCTGGCTACACCTTC. It is translated as CASSYSVSSGYTF.

The chain combines TRBV9 with TRBJ2-5; perhaps TRBD2 as D (5 bases). Germline CDR1 is SGDLS and CDR2 is YYNGEE. The CDR3 totals 15 residues. Trimming took 0 bases from V and 4 from J, leaving 13 bases between them. The CDR3 nucleotides are TGTGCCAGCAGCGTAGTTGGCAGCGCGGGAGAGACCCAGTACTTC. Translated: CASSVVGSAGETQYF.

V and J are TRBV10-3 and TRBJ2-3, with 9 bases aligning to TRBD2. The CDR3 runs 14 residues. CDR1 ENHRY and CDR2 SYGVKD come from the germline V gene. The J segment lost 2 bases and the V segment lost 4 bases, leaving 1 base of the junction unmatched. DNA of the CDR3: TGTGCCATCAGTGCTAGCGGGGACACAGATACGCAGTATTTT. It specifies CAISASGDTDTQYF.

The V gene is TRBV5-1, the J gene TRBJ2-1; TRBD2 aligns across 7 bases. The CDR3 is 13 residues long. J lost 6 bases, V lost 4 bases, and 4 bases had no gene match. CDR1 and CDR2 from the germline V gene are SGHRS and YFSETQ. DNA of the CDR3: TGCGCCAGCAGCCCGGGGGGTCTCAATGAGCAGTTCTTC. Translated: CASSPGGLNEQFF. The whole variable domain, filled in from reference TRBV5-1 and TRBJ2-1, reads KAGVTQTPRYLIKTRGQQVTLSCSPISGHRSVSWYQQTPGQGLQFLFEYFSETQRNKGNFPGRFSGRQFSNSRSEMNVSTLELGDSALYLCASSPGGLNEQFFGPGTRLTVL.

The CDR3 sequence: CATSFRRTDTQYF. CDR3 in DNA: TGTGCCACCAGCTTCAGGAGAACAGATACGCAGTATTTT. The genes are TRBV15 and TRBJ2-3; D unresolved. Trimming stripped 5 bases from V and 3 bases from J, with 9 bases between. The CDR3 spans 13 residues. Per germline, CDR1 LNHNV and CDR2 YYDKDF (reference sequence). Variable domain in full (rest from reference TRBV15 and TRBJ2-3): DAMVIQNPRYQVTQFGKPVTLSCSQTLNHNVMYWYQQKSSQAPKLLFHYYDKDFNNEADTPDNFQSRRPNTSFCFLDIRSPGLGDTAMYLCATSFRRTDTQYFGPGTRLTVL.

This chain uses TRBV7-8 with TRBJ1-2; weak D call: TRBD1 (5 bases). This CDR3 is 13 amino acids long. Germline values: CDR1 SGHVS, CDR2 FQNEAQ. V lost 4 bases, J lost 4 bases, and 10 bases lay in between. DNA of the CDR3: TGTGCCAGCAGCTGGCAGGGTGGCTATGGCTACACCTTC. Translated: CASSWQGGYGYTF.